Included here is one TCR beta chain sequence, with context. What it recognizes is unknown. The sample is drawn from a study of OX40 agonist ivuxolimab in advanced cancers. About the research overall: The mean age was approximately 56 years, ranging from 23 to 79, with about four fifths of participants male.

Germline V gives CDR1 LGHNA, CDR2 YNFKEQ. The CDR3 runs 15 residues. V was clipped by 1 base and J by 0 bases, with 4 bases between them. Findings of the study overall: Expanded clones were, on average, more numerous among CD8+ T cells than CD4+.

Generated by immunoSEQ multiplex PCR, the TCRdb table keeps only in-frame clones and is missing some. Among around 48,000 clones listed, 80% to 90% were seen once. The genes are TRBV4-2 and TRBJ2-6, with D unresolved. The TCR was taken from an adult with an advanced solid tumor such as melanoma, head and neck, liver or kidney cancer. Sequences were derived from CD4+ or CD8+ T cells sorted from blood, sampled in a trial of the OX40 agonist ivuxolimab. The CDR3 protein is CASSQAGSGANVLTF. The CDR3 DNA reads TGTGCCAGCAGCCAAGCGGGCTCTGGGGCCAACGTCCTGACTTTC.